This T cell receptor beta chain originates from a study of blood T cell repertoires in COVID-19. Study overall: The analysed material was cDNA or gDNA that came from T cells, B-cell-depleted T cells, or PBMCs.

The ends were cut back, 3 bases at V and 3 bases at J, with 9 bases in the middle. Germline assignment: CDR1 SGDLS and CDR2 YYNGEE. This CDR3 is 14 amino acids long. The assay was immunoSEQ multiplex PCR, and TCRdb's table has in-frame clones only and misses some. In the table there are nearly 110,000 clones, 71% of which are singletons. This clone was counted once. The rearrangement links TRBV9 to TRBJ1-4, with D possibly TRBD1 on 6 matching bases. What was sequenced was peripheral blood. This TCR was recovered from a human donor with acute or convalescent COVID-19. The donor label of this sample is uncertain. This CDR3 is CASSEQGSNEKLFF. The CDR3 DNA reads TGTGCCAGCAGCGAACAGGGTTCTAATGAAAAACTGTTTTTT.